What follows are 23 T cell receptor beta chains derived from one specimen sequenced in a study of technical replicates of blood from a few donors (TCRdb year 2017). Receptor amplification or capture employed the immunoSEQ multiplex PCR assay. TCRdb retrieved this table from immuneACCESS and kept in-frame rearrangements only. Not all clones are present; in checked studies, unresolved V genes account for under half, and no reason is known for the remainder. This sample lists 60,000 to 80,000 clones; roughly nine tenths were detected once. Jointly, the top ten make up 4.8% of the sample. What was sequenced was PBMCs. The receptors were gathered from a human donor in good health. Some clones in this sample may be carry-over from other donors' samples.

The genes are TRBV15 and TRBJ1-4; a possible D gene is TRBD1 (5 bases). The CDR3 is made up of 16 amino acids. The germline CDR1 and CDR2 sequences are LNHNV and YYDKDF (reference sequence). Trimming took off 3 bases at V and 0 bases at J, with 11 bases between the two ends. The chain's CDR3 is CATSRGGGATNEKLFF. The CDR3 DNA sequence: TGTGCCACCAGCAGGGGCGGGGGTGCAACTAATGAAAAACTGTTTTTT.

The V call is TRBV6-9, the J call TRBJ1-5; tentatively, D is TRBD1 (6 bases). CDR3 length equals 16 residues. The V end was cut by 5 bases, the J end by 3 bases, with 17 bases between. From germline, CDR1 is MNHGY and CDR2 SVAAGI. In DNA, the CDR3 is TGTGCCAGCAGTGGGGGGGGCAGTGCCCTCAATCAGCCCCAGCATTTT. This encodes CASSGGGSALNQPQHF.

The chain uses TRBV5-1 and TRBJ1-6; D is ambiguous. This CDR3 contains 15 residues. Germline CDR1 and CDR2: SGHRS and YFSETQ. V lost 0 bases and J 9 bases, leaving 13 bases between the germline ends. This chain's CDR3 is CASSLEATSASPLHF. In nucleotides, the CDR3 is TGCGCCAGCAGCTTGGAAGCGACCTCTGCTTCACCCCTCCACTTT.

The genes are TRBV4-3 and TRBJ2-5; maybe TRBD1 (5 bases). The germline gives CDR1 LGHNA, CDR2 YSLEER. Trimming stripped 1 base from V and 4 bases from J, with 13 bases between. The CDR3 extends over 15 amino acids. The CDR3 DNA is TGCGCCAGCAGCCAAGGGGGAAGGGGTACAGAGACCCAGTACTTC. Its translation: CASSQGGRGTETQYF.

The chain employs TRBV29-1 and TRBJ2-7; 11 positions match TRBD2. The CDR3 consists of 14 residues. The V and J ends lost 6 bases and 2 bases, in that order; junction bases with no gene match: 6. Germline V gene data show CDR1 as SQVTM and CDR2 as ANQGSEA. The CDR3 sequence is CSVSSGGYPYEQYF. The CDR3 DNA reads as TGCAGCGTCTCTAGCGGGGGGTATCCCTACGAGCAGTACTTC.

The rearrangement joins TRBV11-1 to TRBJ1-1; D gene unclear. CDR3 length equals 14 residues. V dropped 2 bases and J dropped 5 bases, with 12 bases sitting between them. CDR1 and CDR2 (germline): SGHAT, FQDESV (reference sequence). The DNA for the CDR3 is TGTGCCAGCAGCTTACATCGAGGGAAAACTGAAGCTTTCTTT. It specifies CASSLHRGKTEAFF.

The chain combines TRBV6-5 with TRBJ1-2; D not resolved. Germline CDR1 and CDR2: MNHEY and SVGAGI. The ends were cut back, 6 bases at V and 8 bases at J, with 22 bases in the middle. The CDR3 is 15 residues long. The CDR3 here is CASRGPREPGKGYTF. CDR3 in DNA: TGTGCCAGCAGAGGCCCAAGGGAACCGGGGAAAGGCTACACCTTC.

V and J are TRBV6-5 and TRBJ1-5; D might be TRBD1 (6 bases). The V gene lost 6 bases and the J gene lost 0 bases, with 12 bases spanning the gap. Germline CDR1 MNHEY, CDR2 SVGAGI. This CDR3 region has 15 residues. CDR3 amino acids: CASSRDRISNQPQHF. In DNA, the CDR3 is TGTGCCAGCAGCCGAGACAGGATTAGCAATCAGCCCCAGCATTTT.

The rearrangement uses TRBV28 and TRBJ1-2; D is unresolved. The CDR3 consists of 12 residues. Germline V CDR1 and CDR2: MDHEN, SYDVKM. The V end was cut by 6 bases, the J end by 6 bases, with 11 bases between. CDR3 in amino acids: CASRTRADGYTF. DNA for the CDR3: TGTGCCAGCAGAACGAGGGCGGATGGCTACACCTTC.

This clone was seen only once. This chain links TRBV10-3 with TRBJ1-4, with D possibly TRBD1 on 6 matching bases. Germline V CDR1 and CDR2: ENHRY, SYGVKD. The CDR3 spans 15 residues. V was cut by 3 bases and J by 4 bases, with 12 bases left in between. The CDR3 nucleotides read TGTGCCATCAGTGATCTGGGAGGGGGTAATGAAAAACTGTTTTTT. It is translated as CAISDLGGGNEKLFF.

The V gene is TRBV5-1, the J gene TRBJ2-5; a weak D match, TRBD2 (6 bases). The V end was cut by 4 bases, the J end by 2 bases, with 9 bases between. Per germline, CDR1 SGHRS and CDR2 YFSETQ. The CDR3 is 13 residues long. CDR3 nucleotide sequence: TGCGCCAGCAGCCGAAGCGGGCAAGAGACCCAGTACTTC. Translating gives CASSRSGQETQYF.

The chain joins TRBV9 to TRBJ2-2, with TRBD2 identical over 11 bases. This CDR3 comprises 17 residues. The trim removed 0 bases at V and 3 bases at J, leaving 4 bases unmatched. Per germline, CDR1 SGDLS and CDR2 YYNGEE. CDR3 bases: TGTGCCAGCAGCGTAGTAACTAGCGGGAGTCACACCGGGGAGCTGTTTTTT. This gives the protein CASSVVTSGSHTGELFF. The complete variable domain, with remaining parts taken from reference TRBV9 and TRBJ2-2, reads DSGVTQTPKHLITATGQRVTLRCSPRSGDLSVYWYQQSLDQGLQFLIQYYNGEERAKGNILERFSAQQFPDLHSELNLSSLELGDSALYFCASSVVTSGSHTGELFFGEGSRLTVL.

The V gene is TRBV27, the J gene TRBJ2-7; the match to TRBD2 covers 16 bases. The trim removed 5 bases at V and 2 bases at J, leaving 3 bases unmatched. From germline, CDR1 is MNHEY and CDR2 SMNVEV (reference sequence). This CDR3 is 16 amino acids long. The chain's CDR3 is CASSRGLAGGPYEQYF. The CDR3 region has the DNA TGTGCCAGCAGTCGGGGACTAGCGGGAGGGCCCTACGAGCAGTACTTC.

This clone was counted a single time. The chain recombines TRBV30 with TRBJ1-5; D is unresolved. CDR3 length equals 16 residues. Trimming took off 1 base at V and 11 bases at J, with 24 bases between the two ends. Germline lookup yields CDR1 GTSNPN and CDR2 SVGIG (reference sequence). The CDR3 spells CAWSGTYGERIGAQHF. The CDR3 DNA reads as TGTGCCTGGAGTGGAACCTACGGGGAACGCATTGGCGCCCAGCATTTT.

V gene TRBV7-2 combines with J gene TRBJ2-1; D is undetermined. The V end lost 0 bases, the J end lost 4 bases, and 7 bases lay between the germline ends. This CDR3 is built from 14 residues. Germline CDR1 reads SGHTA; CDR2 reads FQGNSA. The CDR3 here is CASSLARQYNEQFF. DNA of the CDR3: TGTGCCAGCAGCTTAGCCAGGCAGTACAATGAGCAGTTCTTC.

This chain uses TRBV7-8 with TRBJ2-1, with 10 bases fitting TRBD2. The CDR3 loop spans 14 amino acids. V dropped 3 bases and J dropped 9; count of bases not matched to a gene: 5. Germline values: CDR1 SGHVS, CDR2 FQNEAQ. Here the CDR3 DNA reads TGTGCCAGCAGCTTGGGACTAGCGACGGGTGAGCAGTTCTTC. Amino acids: CASSLGLATGEQFF.

The chain links TRBV6-4 to TRBJ1-2, with TRBD1 as a possible D gene (6 bases). V shed 4 bases and J shed 5 bases, with 23 bases lying between them. This CDR3 has 17 residues. Germline V gene lookup returns CDR1 MRHNA and CDR2 SNTAGT. CDR3 nucleotide sequence: TGTGCCAGCAGTGCCGCCGGGACAAGTCTTACTCAATATGGCTACACCTTC. This encodes CASSAAGTSLTQYGYTF.

The gene calls are TRBV4-3 and TRBJ1-2; 9 bases match TRBD1. The junction had 5 bases not matched to a gene; V was cut back by 8 bases and J by 1 base. Germline V gives CDR1 LGHNA, CDR2 YSLEER. This CDR3 comprises 14 residues. The CDR3 DNA is TGCGCCAGCGCACAGGGGGCCCTTAACTATGGCTACACCTTC. As protein: CASAQGALNYGYTF.

V and J are TRBV9 and TRBJ2-1; 10 bases are a match to TRBD2. With 0 bases clipped from V and 5 bases from J, the junction kept 2 bases outside the gene matches. The germline gives CDR1 SGDLS, CDR2 YYNGEE. The CDR3 contains 15 residues. Here the CDR3 reads CASSVVAGGNNEQFF. The CDR3 coding sequence is TGTGCCAGCAGCGTAGTAGCGGGAGGCAACAATGAGCAGTTCTTC.

The chain uses TRBV18 and TRBJ1-1; TRBD1 matches 10 bases. The CDR3 has 14 residues. With 6 bases clipped from V and 2 bases from J, the junction kept 3 bases outside the gene matches. Germline loops: CDR1 KGHSH, CDR2 LQKENI. The CDR3 DNA is TGTGCCAGCTCCCGACAGGGGGCTAACACTGAAGCTTTCTTT. Its protein product is CASSRQGANTEAFF.

V usage is TRBV6-6 and J usage is TRBJ1-2; a weak D match, TRBD1 (5 bases). Trimming removed 6 bases at V and 6 bases at J, with 11 bases between. Germline CDR1 and CDR2: MNHNY and SVGAGI (reference sequence). This CDR3 comprises 12 residues. The CDR3 is CASRGGPDGYTF. The CDR3 bases are TGTGCCAGCAGGGGGGGACCGGATGGCTACACCTTC.

The chain has TRBV13 and TRBJ1-1; maybe TRBD1 (5 bases). Germline V gene lookup returns CDR1 PRHDT and CDR2 FYEKMQ (reference sequence). The CDR3 has 13 amino acids. The V and J ends lost 7 bases and 7 bases respectively, with 16 bases between them. The DNA for the CDR3 is TGTGCCAGCAAGGCCGGGGGTATGGTTGAAGCTTTCTTT. Protein sequence: CASKAGGMVEAFF.

The chain links TRBV29-1 to TRBJ1-1, with a weak D call TRBD1 (6 bases). CDR3 size: 11 residues. V lost 2 bases to trimming and J lost 11 bases, with 12 bases between them. Per the germline V gene, CDR1 is SQVTM and CDR2 is ANQGSEA. CDR3: CSVELATGAFF. The CDR3 DNA reads as TGCAGCGTTGAATTAGCCACAGGGGCTTTCTTT.